This T cell receptor beta chain was recovered during a study of CDR3 diversity in severe acne. A single record per CDR3 protein comes from TCRdb applying MiXCR to the PCR reads. The table has roughly 100,000 distinct CDR3 sequences, 45% to 60% seen once; the top ten hold around 12%. This CDR3 comprises 17 residues. V shed 2 bases and J shed 0 bases, with 14 bases lying between them. Germline CDR1 SQVTM, CDR2 ANQGSEA. The rearrangement uses TRBV29-1 and TRBJ2-6, with D perhaps TRBD1 (7 bases). Sequenced input: blood. The receptor comes from a male donor with acne. The CDR3 loop reads CSVEFTGDFSGANVLTF. The CDR3, as DNA: TGCAGCGTTGAATTTACAGGGGACTTCTCTGGGGCCAACGTCCTGACTTTC.